These T cell receptor beta chains were read from a single sample in a study of molecular identifiers for immune sequencing clone quantification. TCRdb reanalysed the PCR reads using MiXCR and keeps one entry per CDR3 protein. The sample consists of approximately 630,000 distinct CDR3 sequences, 25% of them appearing once. What was sequenced was naive CD8+ T cells from blood, with Jurkat cell RNA spiked in. All receptors come from a human donor in good health. Some libraries in this study had Jurkat cell RNA spiked in. Each CDR3 is given with its conserved first and last residue. The D gene is left open where the match is weak. Not every row has a clone size; where given, it reads once, few, many or a size class.

v_call	clone_size	d_call	j_call	cdr3_aa	cdr3_nt
TRBV6-2/TRBV6-3	many	TRBD2	TRBJ2-3	CASSYPLTTSGSLADTQYF	TGTGCCAGCAGTTACCCACTCACTACTAGCGGGAGTCTGGCAGATACGCAGTATTTT
TRBV7-9	many	-	TRBJ1-1	CASSPDSLGTEAFF	TGTGCCAGCAGCCCTGACAGCCTGGGGACTGAAGCTTTCTTT
TRBV19	-	TRBD2	TRBJ2-1	CASSIDGGSLNEQFF	TGTGCCAGTAGTATAGATGGCGGGAGCTTAAATGAGCAGTTCTTC
TRBV7-2	few	-	TRBJ2-7	CASSRYTGSLYEQYF	TGTGCCAGCAGCCGTTATACCGGGTCTCTTTACGAGCAGTACTTC
TRBV2	few	-	TRBJ1-2	CASRRVRGAF	TGTGCCAGCAGAAGGGTGAGGGGTGCCTTC
TRBV5-4	many	-	TRBJ2-3	CASSPGALDTQYF	TGTGCCAGCAGCCCGGGCGCTTTAGATACGCAGTATTTT
TRBV19	-	-	TRBJ2-1	CASRYSSGSLNNEQFF	TGTGCCAGTAGGTACAGTTCCGGGTCTCTAAACAATGAGCAGTTCTTC
TRBV4-1	many	-	TRBJ1-5	CASSQFQPGTHSNQPQHF	TGCGCCAGCAGCCAATTCCAACCCGGGACACATAGCAATCAGCCCCAGCATTTT
TRBV7-9	many	-	TRBJ2-3	CASSAGTSLSTDTQYF	TGTGCCAGCAGCGCCGGGACCTCTCTTAGCACAGATACGCAGTATTTT
TRBV2	-	-	TRBJ2-1	CASSKLEEQLF	TGTGCCAGCAGTAAACTGGAGGAGCAGCTCTTC
TRBV30	-	TRBD1	TRBJ1-4	CAWSETGLGEKLFF	TGTGCCTGGAGTGAGACAGGGCTCGGGGAAAAACTGTTTTTT
TRBV28	few	-	TRBJ2-7	CASSSLASSYEQYF	TGTGCCAGCAGTTCTCTGGCGAGCTCCTACGAGCAGTACTTC
TRBV6-1	few	-	TRBJ2-5	CASSEIGGQGIIESPVKKTQYF	TGTGCCAGCAGTGAAATTGGAGGGCAGGGGATCATCGAGTCCCCTGTTAAAAAAACCCAGTACTTC
TRBV19	many	TRBD2	TRBJ2-3	CASSFYSGSTDTQYF	TGTGCCAGTAGTTTCTATAGCGGGAGTACAGATACGCAGTATTTT
TRBV6-2/TRBV6-3	many	-	TRBJ2-3	CASSYSMGGPTDTQYF	TGTGCCAGCAGTTACTCGATGGGAGGCCCGACAGATACGCAGTATTTT
TRBV7-3	few	TRBD1	TRBJ2-2	CASSFYQGAGNTGELFF	TGTGCCAGCAGCTTCTATCAGGGGGCCGGGAACACCGGGGAGCTGTTTTTT
TRBV28	-	-	TRBJ2-5	CASSTFIFGRETQYF	TGTGCCAGCAGCACGTTTATATTTGGCCGGGAGACCCAGTACTTC
TRBV1	few	-	TRBJ2-7	CTSSQVGTYEQYF	TGCACCAGCAGCCAGGTGGGGACTTACGAGCAGTACTTC
TRBV11-2	few	-	TRBJ2-7	CASSYLAGGQANTYEQYF	TGTGCCAGCAGCTATCTCGCAGGTGGGCAGGCGAACACCTACGAGCAGTACTTC
TRBV3-1	-	TRBD1	TRBJ2-5	CASSQDKRNRDRVEETQYF	TGTGCCAGCAGCCAAGATAAAAGAAACCGGGACAGGGTCGAAGAGACCCAGTACTTC
TRBV7-2	-	-	TRBJ2-2	CASSLMSDYTGFGELFF	TGTGCCAGCAGCTTAATGTCGGATTATACTGGATTCGGGGAGCTGTTTTTT
TRBV5-5	-	TRBD1	TRBJ2-2	CASSGGTGQYTGELFF	TGTGCCAGCAGCGGAGGGACAGGGCAATACACCGGGGAGCTGTTTTTT
TRBV6-5	many	-	TRBJ2-7	CASSYGDAYEQYF	TGTGCCAGCAGTTACGGGGACGCGTACGAGCAGTACTTC
TRBV9	many	-	TRBJ1-1	CASSVGSMNTEAFF	TGTGCCAGCAGCGTTGGAAGCATGAACACTGAAGCTTTCTTT
TRBV5-6	few	-	TRBJ2-2	CASSLDRVRLDTGELFF	TGTGCCAGCAGCTTGGACAGGGTGCGGTTGGACACCGGGGAGCTGTTTTTT
TRBV27	-	-	TRBJ2-3	CVSSLQNPYTSTDTQYF	TGTGTCAGCAGTTTACAGAATCCTTATACTTCAACAGATACGCAGTATTTT
TRBV13	-	TRBD1	TRBJ1-2	CATGTGDNYGYTF	TGTGCCACTGGGACAGGGGATAACTATGGCTACACCTTC
TRBV6-5	-	TRBD1	TRBJ2-1	CASSYAWTGNYWNEQFF	TGTGCCAGCAGTTACGCCTGGACAGGGAATTATTGGAATGAGCAGTTCTTC